The rows below give T cell receptor beta chains drawn from one sample of a study of T cells after posttransplantation cyclophosphamide. Some clones are missing from TCRdb's copy, which holds only in-frame ones; the method was immunoSEQ multiplex PCR. The sample holds about 22,000 clones, roughly 90% seen once. The sequencing used PBMCs, collected after an allogeneic stem cell transplant with a calcineurin inhibitor and methotrexate. The receptors stem from a female patient between 50 and 60 years old who received an allogeneic stem cell transplant from an unrelated donor, was CMV-positive, and had chronic GVHD only. Some T cells may be the graft donor's. Each CDR3 is given with its conserved first and last residue. D genes are given only for firm matches. The size field is filled for only some rows; it gives once, few, many or a size class.

>few|15|TRBJ1-5|TRBV18|TRBD1
TGTGCCAGCTCCCGTGGGACAGGGGATAATCAGCCCCAGCATTTT
CASSRGTGDNQPQHF
>-|16|TRBJ1-2|TRBV6-1|-
TGTGCCAGCAGTGTACAGGGTGATATTTCTAACTATGGCTACACCTTC
CASSVQGDISNYGYTF
>-|13|TRBJ1-2|TRBV5-4|-
TGTGCCAGCAGCTTGGTATCGGGAAATGGCTACACCTTC
CASSLVSGNGYTF
>-|12|TRBJ1-1|TRBV29-1|TRBD1
TGCAGCGCCACAGGGGGGGACACTGAAGCTTTCTTT
CSATGGDTEAFF
>-|16|TRBJ2-7|TRBV4-1|TRBD2
TGCGCCAGCAGCCAAGATCGACTAGCGGGAGGCCACGAGCAGTACTTC
CASSQDRLAGGHEQYF
>-|14|TRBJ2-7|TRBV9|-
TGTGCCAGCAGCCTAACAGGGAGTAATTACGAGCAGTACTTC
CASSLTGSNYEQYF
>-|14|TRBJ1-4|TRBV7-8|-
TGTGCCAGCAGCTTAGGGGGCAATGAGGAAAAACTGTTTTTT
CASSLGGNEEKLFF
>-|13|TRBJ1-1|TRBV30|-
TGTGCCTGGAGTGTATATGTGAACACTGAAGCTTTCTTT
CAWSVYVNTEAFF
>-|11|TRBJ2-5|TRBV20-1|TRBD2
TGCAGTGCCGCGGGAGAAGAGACCCAGTACTTC
CSAAGEETQYF
>-|15|TRBJ1-5|TRBV7-2|-
TGTGCCAGCAGCTACACCCAGGGGCTTGGACAGCCCCAGCATTTT
CASSYTQGLGQPQHF
>-|13|TRBJ2-3|TRBV6-5|TRBD2
TGTGCCAGCATTAGCGGGAGCACAGATACGCAGTATTTT
CASISGSTDTQYF
>-|17|TRBJ2-1|TRBV11-2|-
TGTGCCAGCAGCCGTCGATTGAGCGCGAGCTCCTACAATGAGCAGTTCTTC
CASSRRLSASSYNEQFF
>-|18|TRBJ2-2|TRBV27|TRBD1
TGTGCCAGCAGTCTAGAAGCCGACAGGGGGCAGAACACCGGGGAGCTGTTTTTT
CASSLEADRGQNTGELFF
>-|13|TRBJ2-7|TRBV5-1|TRBD2
TGCGCCAGCAAGGCCCGGGAGGGTCCCGAGCAGTACTTC
CASKAREGPEQYF
>-|16|TRBJ1-2|TRBV7-9|-
TGTGCCAGCAGCCCCCTCCCGGGGGACGATAACTATGGCTACACCTTC
CASSPLPGDDNYGYTF
>once|18|TRBJ1-5|TRBV4-1|-
TGCGCCAGCAGCCAAGAGAAGGAGGGGAGGCTTAGCAATCAGCCCCAGCATTTT
CASSQEKEGRLSNQPQHF
>-|16|TRBJ2-5|TRBV28|TRBD2
TGTGCCAGCAGTTTATTGCGACTAGCGGTAGGAGAGACCCAGTACTTC
CASSLLRLAVGETQYF
>-|16|TRBJ1-3|TRBV6-5|-
TGTGCCAGCAGTTACTCGACTGGTTTATCTGGAAACACCATATATTTT
CASSYSTGLSGNTIYF
>-|15|TRBJ1-1|TRBV11-2|TRBD1
TGTGCCAGCAGGACAACAGGGGGCGGGCGCACTGAAGCTTTCTTT
CASRTTGGGRTEAFF
>-|17|TRBJ1-2|TRBV11-2|-
TGTGCCAGCAGCTTAGATGTGTTAGTCCCACTCCACTATGGCTACACCTTC
CASSLDVLVPLHYGYTF
>once|14|TRBJ1-3|TRBV27|-
TGTGCCAGCAGTTTGGGGGGGACTGGAAACACCATATATTTT
CASSLGGTGNTIYF
>-|13|TRBJ1-1|TRBV19|-
TGTGCCATGCGGGCCCGGGGGGACACTGAAGCTTTCTTT
CAMRARGDTEAFF
>-|14|TRBJ1-1|TRBV10-2|-
TGCGCCAGCAGTGAGTTTGAGGGGAGGGCTGAAGCTTTCTTT
CASSEFEGRAEAFF
>-|15|TRBJ2-7|TRBV23-1|-
TGCGCCAGCAGTCAATCCTGGAGGATTACCTACGAGCAGTACTTC
CASSQSWRITYEQYF
>once|15|TRBJ1-5|TRBV9|-
TGTGCCAGCAGCTACGGAGCTACTAGCAATCAGCCCCAGCATTTT
CASSYGATSNQPQHF
>-|15|TRBJ1-2|TRBV7-9|-
TGTGCCAGCAGCTTGGGGCACAGGGAAAGCTATGGCTACACCTTC
CASSLGHRESYGYTF
>-|16|TRBJ2-1|TRBV9|TRBD2
TGTGCCAGCAGTGCGACTAGCGGGCAATCCTACAATGAGCAGTTCTTC
CASSATSGQSYNEQFF
>-|13|TRBJ1-2|TRBV11-2|-
TGTGCCAGCAGCTCGTCAGCTAACTATGGCTACACCTTC
CASSSSANYGYTF
>-|15|TRBJ2-2|TRBV7-3|TRBD1
TGTGCCAGCAGGAAAGAGGGGACAGTGACCGGGGAGCTGTTTTTT
CASRKEGTVTGELFF
>-|13|TRBJ2-7|TRBV30|TRBD2
TGTGCCTGGAGAGAACTAGCGGCCTACGAGCAGTACTTC
CAWRELAAYEQYF
>-|15|TRBJ2-6|TRBV6-5|-
TGTGCCAGCAGTTACTTACAGTCTGGGGCCAACGTCCTGACTTTC
CASSYLQSGANVLTF